This entry lists 3 T cell receptor beta chains sequenced from one sample in a study of T cells in Graves' hyperthyroidism and ophthalmopathy. TCR beta CDR3 sequences were amplified from RNA transcripts. The TCR CDR3 first-round RT-PCR relied on the HTBI primer set. TCRdb re-derived calls from the multiplex PCR reads in MiXCR, one entry per CDR3 protein. The table has about 350,000 distinct CDR3 sequences, around 13% seen once. The sample comprised blood. Every receptor here comes from a woman in her twenties or thirties with Graves' hyperthyroidism.

V gene TRBV9 combines with J gene TRBJ2-2; D is ambiguous. Trimming stripped 0 bases from V and 1 base from J, with 13 bases between. CDR3 length equals 17 residues. The germline V gene encodes CDR1 SGDLS and CDR2 YYNGEE. The chain's CDR3 is CASSVVGREGNTGELFF. CDR3 coding DNA: TGTGCCAGCAGCGTAGTGGGTAGAGAAGGGAACACCGGGGAGCTGTTTTTT. Supplemented by reference TRBV9 and TRBJ2-2, the full variable domain reads DSGVTQTPKHLITATGQRVTLRCSPRSGDLSVYWYQQSLDQGLQFLIQYYNGEERAKGNILERFSAQQFPDLHSELNLSSLELGDSALYFCASSVVGREGNTGELFFGEGSRLTVL.

The chain uses TRBV5-6 and TRBJ2-7; D gene unclear. Trimming shortened V by 0 bases and J by 2 bases, and 6 bases separated the two germline ends. The CDR3 has 13 residues. The germline CDR1 and CDR2 sequences are SGHDT and YYEEEE. This CDR3 reads CASSLERAYEQYF. Written as DNA, the CDR3 is TGTGCCAGCAGCTTGGAGAGAGCCTACGAGCAGTACTTC.

This clonotype was counted at least ten times. The rearrangement joins TRBV11-1 to TRBJ2-3; 9 bases match TRBD1. Germline CDR1 reads SGHAT; CDR2 reads FQDESV (reference sequence). With 5 bases clipped from V and 3 bases from J, the junction kept 3 bases outside the gene matches. The CDR3 has 14 residues. This CDR3 reads CASSRDRATDTQYF. The CDR3 bases are TGTGCCAGCAGCCGGGACAGGGCGACAGATACGCAGTATTTT.